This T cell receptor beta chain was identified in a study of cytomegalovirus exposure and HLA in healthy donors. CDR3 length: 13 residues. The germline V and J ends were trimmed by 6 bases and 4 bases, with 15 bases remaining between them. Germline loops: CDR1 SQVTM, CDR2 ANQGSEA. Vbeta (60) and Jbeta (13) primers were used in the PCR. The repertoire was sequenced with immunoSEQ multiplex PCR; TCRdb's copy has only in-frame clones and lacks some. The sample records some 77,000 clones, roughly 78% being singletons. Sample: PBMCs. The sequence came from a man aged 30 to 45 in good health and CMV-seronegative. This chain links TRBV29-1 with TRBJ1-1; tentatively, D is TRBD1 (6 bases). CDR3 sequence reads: CSVLRLRGTEAFF. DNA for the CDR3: TGCAGCGTGCTGAGACTCAGGGGCACTGAAGCTTTCTTT.